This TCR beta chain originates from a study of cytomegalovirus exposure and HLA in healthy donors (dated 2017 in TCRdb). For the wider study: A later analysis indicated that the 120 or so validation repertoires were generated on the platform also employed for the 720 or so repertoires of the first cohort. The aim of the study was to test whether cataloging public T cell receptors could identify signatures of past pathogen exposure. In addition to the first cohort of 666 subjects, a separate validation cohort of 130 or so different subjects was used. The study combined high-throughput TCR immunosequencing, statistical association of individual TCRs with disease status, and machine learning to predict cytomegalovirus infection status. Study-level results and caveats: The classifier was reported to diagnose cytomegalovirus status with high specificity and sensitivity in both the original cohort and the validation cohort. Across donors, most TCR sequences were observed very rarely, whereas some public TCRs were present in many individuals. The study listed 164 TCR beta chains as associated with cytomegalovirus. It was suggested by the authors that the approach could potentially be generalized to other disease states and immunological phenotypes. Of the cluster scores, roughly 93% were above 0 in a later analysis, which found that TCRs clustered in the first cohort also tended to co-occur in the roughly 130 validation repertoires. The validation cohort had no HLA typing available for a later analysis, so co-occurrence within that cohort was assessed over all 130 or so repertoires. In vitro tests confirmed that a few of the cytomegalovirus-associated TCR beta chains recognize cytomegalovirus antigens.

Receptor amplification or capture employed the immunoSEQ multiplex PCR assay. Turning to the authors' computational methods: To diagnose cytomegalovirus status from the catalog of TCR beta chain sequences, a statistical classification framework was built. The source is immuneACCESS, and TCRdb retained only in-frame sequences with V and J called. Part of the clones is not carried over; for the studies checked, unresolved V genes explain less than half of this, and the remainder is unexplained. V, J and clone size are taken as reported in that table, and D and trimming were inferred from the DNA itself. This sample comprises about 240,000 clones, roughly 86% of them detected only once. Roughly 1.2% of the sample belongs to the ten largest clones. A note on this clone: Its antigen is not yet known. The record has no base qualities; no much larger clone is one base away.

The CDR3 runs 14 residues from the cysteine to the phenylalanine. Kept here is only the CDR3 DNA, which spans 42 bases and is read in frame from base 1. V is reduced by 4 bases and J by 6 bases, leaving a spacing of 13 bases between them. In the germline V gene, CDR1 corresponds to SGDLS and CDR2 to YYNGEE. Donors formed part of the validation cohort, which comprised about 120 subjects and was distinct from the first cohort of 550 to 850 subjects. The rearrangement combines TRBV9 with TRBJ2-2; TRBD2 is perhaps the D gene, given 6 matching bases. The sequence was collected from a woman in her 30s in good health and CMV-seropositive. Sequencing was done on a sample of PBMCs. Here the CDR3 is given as CASSPHRESGELFF. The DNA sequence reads TGTGCCAGCAGCCCCCATCGGGAGTCCGGGGAGCTGTTTTTT. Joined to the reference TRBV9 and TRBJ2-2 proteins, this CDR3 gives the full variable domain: DSGVTQTPKHLITATGQRVTLRCSPRSGDLSVYWYQQSLDQGLQFLIQYYNGEERAKGNILERFSAQQFPDLHSELNLSSLELGDSALYFCASSPHRESGELFFGEGSRLTVL.